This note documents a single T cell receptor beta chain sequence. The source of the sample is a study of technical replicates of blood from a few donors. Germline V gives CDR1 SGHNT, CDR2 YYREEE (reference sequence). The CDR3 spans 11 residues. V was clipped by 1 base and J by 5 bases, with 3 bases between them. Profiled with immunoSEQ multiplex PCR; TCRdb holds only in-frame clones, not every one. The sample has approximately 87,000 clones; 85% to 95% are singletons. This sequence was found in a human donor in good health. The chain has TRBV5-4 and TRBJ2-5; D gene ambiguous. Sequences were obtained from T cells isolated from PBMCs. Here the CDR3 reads CASSLYETQYF. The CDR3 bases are TGTGCCAGCAGCTTGTATGAGACCCAGTACTTC.